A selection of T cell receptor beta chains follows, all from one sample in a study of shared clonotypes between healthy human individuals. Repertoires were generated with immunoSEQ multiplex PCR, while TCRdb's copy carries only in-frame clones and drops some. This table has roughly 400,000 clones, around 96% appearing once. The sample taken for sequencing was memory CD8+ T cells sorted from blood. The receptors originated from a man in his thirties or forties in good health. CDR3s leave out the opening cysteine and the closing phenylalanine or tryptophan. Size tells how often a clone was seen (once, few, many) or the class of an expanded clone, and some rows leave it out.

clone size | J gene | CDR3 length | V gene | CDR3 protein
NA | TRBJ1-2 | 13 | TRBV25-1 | ASSASTGHNYGYT
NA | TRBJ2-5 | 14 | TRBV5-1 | ASSLGTSGSEETQY
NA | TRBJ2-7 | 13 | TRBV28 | ASSLHRGFSYEQY
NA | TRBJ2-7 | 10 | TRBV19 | ASGTGTYEQY
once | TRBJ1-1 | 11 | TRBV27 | ASSLGGNTEAF
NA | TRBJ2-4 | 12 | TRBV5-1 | ASSSGTGGNIQY
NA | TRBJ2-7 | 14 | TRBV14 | ASSQGPTGVGYEQY
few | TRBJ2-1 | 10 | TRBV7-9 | ASTSKPDEQF
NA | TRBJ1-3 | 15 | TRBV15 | ATSQLGGGVTGNTIY
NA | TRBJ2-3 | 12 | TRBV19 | ASSRSGVTDTQY
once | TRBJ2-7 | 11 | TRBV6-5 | ASSYKRAGEQY
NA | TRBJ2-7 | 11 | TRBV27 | ASSLWGGYEQY
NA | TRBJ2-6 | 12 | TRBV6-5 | ASSPMDTPNVLT